Listed here are 19 T cell receptor beta chains from one sample, sequenced in a study of response to subunit inactivated influenza vaccine. Using its own MiXCR run on the RT-PCR reads, TCRdb lists one record per CDR3 protein. The sample includes some 500,000 distinct CDR3 sequences, approximately 15% seen only once; the top ten take less than 4%. Source: CD4+ T cells sorted from PBMCs, taken roughly 24 months after vaccination. These receptor sequences come from a man aged 50-75 years who received an inactivated influenza vaccine.

This clonotype was seen more than once but under ten times. V gene TRBV28 combines with J gene TRBJ2-1, with D tentatively TRBD1 (7 bases). The CDR3 contains 12 residues. The V gene lost 6 bases and the J gene lost 7 bases, with 10 bases spanning the gap. In germline, CDR1 is MDHEN, CDR2 SYDVKM. The CDR3 loop is CASRTGRNEQFF. The DNA of the CDR3 is TGTGCCAGCAGGACAGGGAGGAATGAGCAGTTCTTC. Drawing the rest from reference TRBV28 and TRBJ2-1, the complete variable domain is DVKVTQSSRYLVKRTGEKVFLECVQDMDHENMFWYRQDPGLGLRLIYFSYDVKMKEKGDIPEGYSVSREKKERFSLILESASTNQTSMYLCASRTGRNEQFFGPGTRLTVL.

The table lists this clonotype with a few counts. The genes are TRBV10-3 and TRBJ2-4, with 8 bases matching TRBD1. The CDR3 has 15 amino acids. Germline assignment: CDR1 ENHRY and CDR2 SYGVKD. Trimming took 6 bases from V and 3 from J; bases not matched to a gene: 7. The CDR3 loop is CAIRPTGDGKNIQYF. The CDR3 region has the DNA TGTGCCATCAGACCGACAGGGGATGGCAAAAACATTCAGTACTTC.

The table lists this clonotype with a few counts. The V call is TRBV4-3, the J call TRBJ2-7; 7 bases are a match to TRBD1. V was pared by 5 bases and J by 3 bases, with 10 bases of the junction left unmatched. The germline V gene has CDR1 LGHNA and CDR2 YSLEER. The length of the CDR3 is 15 residues. The CDR3 sequence is CASSFSRGSIYEQYF. CDR3 sequence (DNA): TGCGCCAGCAGCTTCTCCAGGGGGTCCATCTACGAGCAGTACTTC.

This clonotype was observed a few times. This chain joins TRBV28 and TRBJ2-3; TRBD2 is a possible D gene (5 bases). The V and J ends lost 2 bases and 3 bases respectively, with 12 bases between them. Germline V CDR1 and CDR2: MDHEN, SYDVKM. The CDR3 runs 15 residues. The CDR3 loop reads CASSLPLPGTDTQYF. The CDR3 DNA reads TGTGCCAGCAGTTTACCCCTCCCGGGAACAGATACGCAGTATTTT.

This clonotype turned up a few times. V and J are TRBV15 and TRBJ2-5; 7 positions match TRBD2. V shed 0 bases, J shed 5 bases, and the junction held 12 bases outside the gene matches. The CDR3 has 17 residues. Germline loops: CDR1 LNHNV, CDR2 YYDKDF (reference sequence). The CDR3: CATSRDRDGGSLETQYF. In nucleotides, the CDR3 is TGTGCCACCAGCAGAGACAGGGACGGGGGGTCCCTGGAGACCCAGTACTTC.

Notes on this clonotype: This sequence may be a read error, since a much larger clone differs from it by one base. The chain carries TRBV20-1 and TRBJ2-1; 8 bases line up with TRBD1. Germline V gene sequence: CDR1 DFQATT, CDR2 SNEGSKA (reference sequence). The CDR3 totals 13 residues. Trimming at V came to 7 bases and at J to 8 bases, leaving 10 bases not matched to a gene. DNA of the CDR3: TGCAGTGGCGGACAGGGCCCAGGCCATGAGCAGTTCTTC. It yields the protein CSGGQGPGHEQFF.

With respect to this clonotype: Relative to the germline gene, one junction end is altered; a read error may explain this. The rearrangement links TRBV7-7 to TRBJ2-1; 10 bases map to TRBD2. The CDR3 loop spans 15 amino acids. CDR1 is SSHAT and CDR2 is FNYEAQ in the germline V gene (reference sequence). The CDR3 sequence: CASSSIAGGHNEQFF. CDR3 sequence (DNA): TGTGCTAGCAGCTCCATAGCGGGGGGCCACAATGAGCAGTTCTTC.

J is TRBJ1-4 and V is TRBV3-1; D is unclear. CDR1 and CDR2 (germline): LGHDT, YNNKEL (reference sequence). This CDR3 region has 14 residues. V gave up 4 bases and J gave up 10 bases, with 16 bases separating them. The CDR3 sequence: CASSPNVGLRKLFF. CDR3 nucleotide sequence: TGTGCCAGCAGCCCCAACGTAGGGTTGCGAAAACTGTTTTTT.

This clonotype has a handful of counts. The rearrangement joins TRBV28 to TRBJ2-7, with 14 bases fitting TRBD2. Losses at the gene ends were 4 bases for V and 1 base for J; bases not matched to a gene: 6. CDR1 is MDHEN, CDR2 SYDVKM, per germline. The CDR3 totals 17 residues. CDR3 residues: CASSSPGLAGVSYEQYF. CDR3 DNA sequence: TGTGCCAGCAGTTCCCCGGGACTAGCGGGAGTTTCCTACGAGCAGTACTTC.

This clonotype appeared a few times. The chain has TRBV2 and TRBJ2-7, with D possibly TRBD1 on 5 matching bases. The V and J ends lost 4 bases and 5 bases respectively, with 9 bases between them. Germline lookup yields CDR1 SNHLY and CDR2 FYNNEI. This CDR3 is 12 amino acids long. CDR3 loop: CASSGQGNEQYF. The CDR3 DNA is TGTGCCAGCAGTGGGCAGGGCAACGAGCAGTACTTC.

This clonotype was recorded many times. V gene TRBV20-1 combines with J gene TRBJ2-1; a weak D match, TRBD1 (6 bases). Germline V gene data show CDR1 as DFQATT and CDR2 as SNEGSKA (reference sequence). CDR3 length: 15 residues. The V and J ends lost 0 bases and 6 bases respectively, with 15 bases between them. Here the CDR3 DNA reads TGCAGTGCTAGAGATCGAGGCAGGGGAGCCAATGAGCAGTTCTTC. This translates into CSARDRGRGANEQFF.

In its sample, this clonotype was seen a few times. CDR3 nucleotides: TGTGCCAGCTCAACCGACACTGAAGCTTTCTTT. This encodes CASSTDTEAFF. The chain has TRBV18 and TRBJ1-1; D is unclear. This CDR3 has 11 amino acids. The germline V gene has CDR1 KGHSH and CDR2 LQKENI. Trimming removed 5 bases at V and 3 bases at J, with 4 bases between.

This sequence joins TRBV6-5 and TRBJ2-1; D not certain. CDR3 length: 15 amino acids. Trimming left V 2 bases short and J 5 bases short, with 13 bases between. Germline CDR1 MNHEY, CDR2 SVGAGI. The CDR3 bases are TGTGCCAGCAGTTACAGTCGTTTGGGGAACAATGAGCAGTTCTTC. Residues: CASSYSRLGNNEQFF.

This clonotype was found a few times. This chain joins TRBV5-1 and TRBJ1-4, with TRBD1 matching 8 bases. V gave up 4 bases and J gave up 7 bases; unmatched junction bases: 9. This CDR3 has 15 residues. In germline, CDR1 is SGHRS, CDR2 YFSETQ. The CDR3 DNA reads as TGCGCCAGCAGCCGACGACAGGGGTCGGGTGAAAAACTGTTTTTT. Translating it yields CASSRRQGSGEKLFF.

This clonotype was observed a handful of times. The CDR3, as DNA: TGTGCCAGCAGCCAAGCCCGGGACGAAAATCAGCCCCAGCATTTT. It specifies CASSQARDENQPQHF. This chain links TRBV4-2 with TRBJ1-5; D possibly corresponds to TRBD1 (5 bases). Trimming cost V 1 base and J 4 bases, with 11 bases left between them. Germline V lookup: CDR1 LGHNA, CDR2 YNFKEQ. The length of the CDR3 is 15 residues.

This clonotype turned up a few times. V usage is TRBV6-1 and J usage is TRBJ1-1; D gene uncertain. CDR1 and CDR2 (germline): MNHNS, SASEGT. This CDR3 is built from 14 residues. V dropped 1 base and J dropped 0 bases, with 6 bases sitting between them. The CDR3 DNA reads TGTGCCAGCAGTGAAGTCTATATGAACACTGAAGCTTTCTTT. It yields the protein CASSEVYMNTEAFF.

This clonotype has a handful of counts. The chain carries TRBV6-2 or TRBV6-3 and TRBJ1-1; D is possibly TRBD1 (5 bases). CDR3 size: 14 residues. The V end lost 2 bases, the J end lost 5 bases, and 12 bases lay between the germline ends. The germline V gene encodes CDR1 MNHEY and CDR2 SVGEGT. The chain's CDR3 is CASSYRGLYTEAFF. DNA of the CDR3: TGTGCCAGCAGTTACAGGGGACTATATACTGAAGCTTTCTTT.

This clonotype appeared a few times. V gene TRBV11-2 combines with J gene TRBJ2-3; 13 nucleotides agree with TRBD2. The V and J ends lost 4 bases and 0 bases, in that order; junction bases with no gene match: 7. This CDR3 has 18 amino acids. Germline CDR1 is SGHAT and CDR2 is FQNNGV. The CDR3, as DNA: TGTGCCAGCAGCTCTAGACTAGCGGGGGGACTAAGCACAGATACGCAGTATTTT. As protein: CASSSRLAGGLSTDTQYF.

This clonotype was counted only a few times. The chain is built from TRBV6-1 and TRBJ2-1, with 14 bases matching TRBD2. J lost 8 bases, V lost 5 bases, and 8 bases had no gene match. The CDR3 has 16 residues. Germline CDR1 MNHNS, CDR2 SASEGT. The CDR3: CASSTATSGRAYEQFF. The CDR3 region has the DNA TGTGCCAGCAGTACGGCGACTAGCGGGAGGGCCTATGAGCAGTTCTTC.